The present TCR beta chain was sequenced within a study of post-analysis software for immune sequencing data. Study-level points and caveats: When the samples were clustered directly with F measure, those that had been prepared in the same batch showed strong co-clustering. Compared with controls, patients had more of five TRBV segments, including TRBV5-6, TRBV5-1 and TRBV20-1.

Prepared TCR beta cDNA libraries contained unique molecular identifiers. TCRdb reprocessed the PCR reads with MiXCR, giving one entry per CDR3 protein. The data hold about 460,000 distinct CDR3 sequences, with over 35% observed a single time. The CDR3 is 12 residues long. CDR1 is DFQATT, CDR2 SNEGSKA, per germline (reference sequence). To note about this clonotype: Its target is not known. At one end the junction does not follow the germline gene, possibly because of a read error.

The chain recombines TRBV20-1 with TRBJ1-2; 8 positions match TRBD1. The clonotype comes from a girl under 18 with multiple sclerosis. What was sequenced was blood. The CDR3 nucleotides are TGTAGTGCTACGGGGACAGGCGTTGGCTACACCTTC. It translates to CSATGTGVGYTF.